This T cell receptor (beta chain) came from a study of graft-versus-host responses after intestinal transplantation. Across the study: Tacrolimus plus steroids were given to all recipients for roughly three years, preceded by anti-thymocyte globulin induction.

The protocol was immunoSEQ multiplex PCR, while the TCRdb copy is restricted to in-frame clones and leaves out a portion. The table has almost 55,000 clones, roughly nine tenths seen once. Details on this clone: Antigen specificity is unknown.

General study points: With peak circulating GvH clone levels came an association with early post-transplant HvG declines. GvH clones occurred in recipient marrow; some first appeared in ileum or blood.

Germline V gene lookup returns CDR1 MNHNS and CDR2 SASEGT. This CDR3 comprises 12 residues. V was clipped by 10 bases and J by 10 bases; unmatched bases: 11. The TCR sequence derives from a human patient who received an intestinal transplant, so some T cells may come from the graft donor. V is TRBV6-1 and J is TRBJ2-3, with 7 bases fitting TRBD1. Specimen: PBMCs, collected approximately 97 weeks after intestinal transplant. CDR3 region: CATSRAGGPQYF. The CDR3 bases are TGTGCCACCTCCCGTGCAGGGGGTCCGCAGTATTTT.